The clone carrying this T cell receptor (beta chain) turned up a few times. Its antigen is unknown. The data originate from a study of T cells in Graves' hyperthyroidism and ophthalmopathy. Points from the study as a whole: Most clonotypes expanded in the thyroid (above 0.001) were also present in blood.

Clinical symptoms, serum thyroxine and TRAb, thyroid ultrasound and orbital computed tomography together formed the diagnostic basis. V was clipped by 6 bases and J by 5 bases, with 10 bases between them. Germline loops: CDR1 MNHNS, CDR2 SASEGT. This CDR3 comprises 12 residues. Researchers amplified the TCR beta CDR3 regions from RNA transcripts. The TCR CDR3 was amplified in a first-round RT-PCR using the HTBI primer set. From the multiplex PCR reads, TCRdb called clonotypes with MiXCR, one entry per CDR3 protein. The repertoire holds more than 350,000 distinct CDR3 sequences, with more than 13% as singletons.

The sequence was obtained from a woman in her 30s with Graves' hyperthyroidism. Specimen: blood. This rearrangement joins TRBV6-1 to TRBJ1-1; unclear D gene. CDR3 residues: CASRSGGTEAFF. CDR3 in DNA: TGTGCCAGCAGGTCAGGAGGGACTGAAGCTTTCTTT.